Each of the 27 T cell receptor beta chains below was sequenced from the same sample in a study of identical twins. TCRdb passed the 5' RACE reads through MiXCR, listing each CDR3 protein once. The sample yields some 1,600,000 distinct CDR3 sequences, roughly a third seen once. The source material was cord blood. All receptors derive from a newborn girl in good health.

CDR3 DNA: TGCGCCAGCAGCCGCCGGGACTCTTCCAATCAGCCCCAGCATTTT. Its translation is CASSRRDSSNQPQHF. This chain connects TRBV4-1 to TRBJ1-5, with D perhaps TRBD1 (5 bases). Trimming took off 4 bases at V and 3 bases at J, with 13 bases between the two ends. The CDR3 has 15 amino acids. CDR1 is MGHRA, CDR2 YSYEKL, per germline.

The rearrangement joins TRBV5-1 to TRBJ2-1; D ambiguous. The CDR3 sequence is 16 residues long. Germline CDR1 SGHRS, CDR2 YFSETQ. Deletions cut 5 bases from V and 5 bases from J, with 20 bases between. The CDR3 DNA is TGCGCCAGCAGTCCACCTAATCTCCTCCGCCACAATGAGCAGTTCTTC. Its translation is CASSPPNLLRHNEQFF.

The chain recombines TRBV21-1 with TRBJ2-1. TRBV21-1 is described as a pseudogene. The CDR3 is 12 amino acids. Here the CDR3 DNA reads TGTGCCAGCAGCCCAAGACAAAGCGAGCAGTTCTTC. Protein: CASSPRQSEQFF.

The J gene is TRBJ2-1, the V gene TRBV7-9; TRBD2 is a possible D gene (5 bases). The last part of the DNA fits TRBJ2-7 better; the J call may be wrong. The germline CDR1 and CDR2 sequences are SEHNR and FQNEAQ (reference sequence). The CDR3 loop spans 17 amino acids. In nucleotides, the CDR3 is TGTGCCAGCAGCTTACTTGGGTATTCTAGCTCCTACAATGAGCAGTACTTC. This encodes CASSLLGYSSSYNEQYF.

The chain links TRBV28 to TRBJ1-5; 12 nucleotides agree with TRBD1. V lost 2 bases to trimming and J lost 6 bases; unmatched junction nucleotides: 5. This CDR3 region has 16 residues. In germline, CDR1 is MDHEN, CDR2 SYDVKM. CDR3 amino acids: CASSLRGTGGVQPQHF. The CDR3 DNA reads as TGTGCCAGCAGTTTACGGGGGACAGGGGGCGTTCAGCCCCAGCATTTT.

This clonotype was observed a few times. The gene calls are TRBV4-2 and TRBJ2-3; D not resolved. V was cut by 3 bases and J by 5 bases, with 15 bases left in between. The CDR3 spans 15 residues. Germline V gene data show CDR1 as LGHNA and CDR2 as YNFKEQ. CDR3 bases: TGTGCCAGCAGCCATCTTCGCGATGTGAGAGATACGCAGTATTTT. Its translation: CASSHLRDVRDTQYF.

This clonotype was picked up a small number of times. This chain joins TRBV27 and TRBJ2-7; tentatively, D is TRBD1 (6 bases). V was clipped by 3 bases and J by 2 bases, with 14 bases between them. CDR3 length equals 15 residues. From germline, CDR1 is MNHEY and CDR2 SMNVEV (reference sequence). The CDR3 spells CASSFLTGRPYEQYF. CDR3 bases: TGTGCCAGCAGTTTTCTGACAGGCCGACCCTACGAGCAGTACTTC.

The V gene is TRBV5-1, the J gene TRBJ2-5, with a tentative D call TRBD1 (5 bases). The CDR3 is made up of 13 amino acids. Trimming left V 4 bases short and J 2 bases short, with 9 bases between. Germline V CDR1 and CDR2: SGHRS, YFSETQ. CDR3 nucleotide sequence: TGCGCCAGCAGCGGAACAGGACAAGAGACCCAGTACTTC. Amino acid sequence: CASSGTGQETQYF.

This clonotype was counted between two and nine times. The chain couples TRBV15 to TRBJ2-3; 9 nucleotides agree with TRBD2. Per germline, CDR1 LNHNV and CDR2 YYDKDF (reference sequence). The V gene end was trimmed by 0 bases and the J gene end by 6 bases; junction bases not matched to a gene: 19. The CDR3 extends over 20 amino acids. CDR3 DNA sequence: TGTGCCACCAGCAGAGATCCCGCTATAGCGGGAGAGGCCCGAGAGGATACGCAGTATTTT. This sequence encodes CATSRDPAIAGEAREDTQYF.

This chain joins TRBV7-9 and TRBJ1-1; D is ambiguous. V lost 3 bases, J lost 1 base, and 12 bases lay in between. The CDR3 runs 15 residues. Germline-derived CDR1 and CDR2 are SEHNR and FQNEAQ (reference sequence). In nucleotides, the CDR3 is TGTGCCAGCAGCTTGTTATACCCGGCGAACACTGAAGCTTTCTTT. Amino acids: CASSLLYPANTEAFF.

V usage is TRBV11-2 and J usage is TRBJ2-2; D gene uncertain. V gave up 0 bases and J gave up 2 bases, with 10 bases separating them. The CDR3 consists of 16 residues. Germline V gives CDR1 SGHAT, CDR2 FQNNGV. CDR3 nucleotide sequence: TGTGCCAGCAGCTTAGATAACCCGGGCAACACCGGGGAGCTGTTTTTT. Translation: CASSLDNPGNTGELFF.

V is TRBV6-1 and J is TRBJ1-2, with 8 positions matching TRBD1. Trimming cost V 7 bases and J 4 bases; bases outside gene matches: 2. Germline CDR1 is MNHNS and CDR2 is SASEGT. This CDR3 has 12 amino acids. The CDR3 loop is CASTGGAYGYTF. The CDR3 DNA sequence: TGTGCCAGCACAGGGGGCGCCTATGGCTACACCTTC.

This clonotype was observed a handful of times. The chain employs TRBV20-1 and TRBJ2-7, with D perhaps TRBD2 (5 bases). Trimming took off 6 bases at V and 2 bases at J, with 17 bases between the two ends. CDR3 length equals 14 residues. Looked up from germline, CDR1 is DFQATT and CDR2 is SNEGSKA (reference sequence). CDR3 bases: TGCAGTGCGGAACCGGGAATCTTGACCTACGAGCAGTACTTC. Translating gives CSAEPGILTYEQYF.

The sample holds a few counts of this clonotype. The genes are TRBV20-1 and TRBJ2-7; TRBD2 is a possible D gene (6 bases). V shed 0 bases and J shed 2 bases, with 8 bases lying between them. The germline V gene has CDR1 DFQATT and CDR2 SNEGSKA (reference sequence). This CDR3 is 13 amino acids long. The CDR3 nucleotides are TGCAGTGCTAGAGAACCGGGGGCCTACGAGCAGTACTTC. Translating gives CSAREPGAYEQYF.

The chain employs TRBV20-1 and TRBJ2-1; D call uncertain. V was clipped by 3 bases and J by 8 bases, with 11 bases between them. This CDR3 has 12 residues. Per the germline V gene, CDR1 is DFQATT and CDR2 is SNEGSKA (reference sequence). The DNA of the CDR3 is TGCAGTGCTAGGGTCCGGTTCGATGAGCAGTTCTTC. Amino acid sequence: CSARVRFDEQFF.

This clonotype came up a few times. This sequence joins TRBV24-1 and TRBJ2-3; 8 nucleotides line up with TRBD1. There are 17 residues in the CDR3. Germline V gene data show CDR1 as KGHDR and CDR2 as SFDVKD. V trimming: 4 bases; J trimming: 6 bases; junction bases outside the gene matches: 14. CDR3 amino acids: CATSERPTGGRTDTQYF. CDR3 DNA sequence: TGTGCCACCAGTGAGCGACCTACAGGGGGACGTACGGATACGCAGTATTTT.

The chain combines TRBV6-5 with TRBJ2-7; the match to TRBD1 covers 7 bases. J was trimmed by 4 bases and V by 6 bases; bases with no gene match: 6. This CDR3 is built from 13 residues. Germline CDR1 reads MNHEY; CDR2 reads SVGAGI. The CDR3 bases are TGTGCCAGCAGGCGACAGGGCCTTTACGAGCAGTACTTC. It specifies CASRRQGLYEQYF.

Of note for this clonotype: Since a much larger clone is just one base distant, this may be a read error. J is TRBJ2-1 and V is TRBV2; D is ambiguous. The CDR3 length is 13 residues. V lost 3 bases to trimming and J lost 0 bases, with 3 bases between them. Germline lookup yields CDR1 SNHLY and CDR2 FYNNEI. DNA of the CDR3: TGTGCCAGCAGTGATGCCTCCTACAATGAGCAGTTCTTC. It yields the protein CASSDASYNEQFF.

The sample holds a few counts of this clonotype. The chain uses TRBV25-1 and TRBJ2-7, with D tentatively TRBD2 (6 bases). The germline V and J ends were trimmed by 5 bases and 1 base, with 15 bases remaining between them. The CDR3 totals 15 residues. The V gene's germline CDR1 is MGHDK and CDR2 SYGVNS. CDR3: CASSSSKGGSYEQYF. CDR3 bases: TGTGCCAGCAGTTCCTCAAAGGGAGGATCCTACGAGCAGTACTTC.

This clonotype appeared many times. V is TRBV4-1 and J is TRBJ2-7; D not certain. CDR1 and CDR2 from the germline V gene are MGHRA and YSYEKL. The CDR3 contains 15 residues. The V end lost 2 bases, the J end lost 0 bases, and 11 bases lay between the germline ends. The chain's CDR3 is CASSQTGQSSYEQYF. In DNA, the CDR3 is TGCGCCAGCAGCCAAACTGGTCAGAGCTCCTACGAGCAGTACTTC.

This chain uses TRBV5-1 with TRBJ2-7; the D gene is possibly TRBD1 (5 bases). Trimming removed 6 bases at V and 7 bases at J, with 20 bases between. The CDR3 is 14 residues long. Germline CDR1 and CDR2: SGHRS and YFSETQ. Here the CDR3 DNA reads TGCGCCAGCACCAGGACATTTCCCGACAATGAGCAGTACTTC. Encoded protein: CASTRTFPDNEQYF. The variable domain in full, completed from reference TRBV5-1 and TRBJ2-7, reads KAGVTQTPRYLIKTRGQQVTLSCSPISGHRSVSWYQQTPGQGLQFLFEYFSETQRNKGNFPGRFSGRQFSNSRSEMNVSTLELGDSALYLCASTRTFPDNEQYFGPGTRLTVT.

This clonotype was counted once. J is TRBJ2-1 and V is TRBV20-1; TRBD2 aligns across 7 bases. This CDR3 contains 16 residues. The V gene end was trimmed by 1 base and the J gene end by 0 bases; junction bases not matched to a gene: 6. Germline V lookup: CDR1 DFQATT, CDR2 SNEGSKA (reference sequence). The CDR3: CSARAGGGSSYNEQFF. CDR3 sequence (DNA): TGCAGTGCTAGAGCCGGAGGCGGGAGCTCCTACAATGAGCAGTTCTTC.

This clonotype was counted a single time. A much more abundant neighbour one base away suggests this may be a read error. V usage is TRBV3-1 and J usage is TRBJ2-5; 10 nucleotides line up with TRBD2. Looked up from germline, CDR1 is LGHDT and CDR2 is YNNKEL (reference sequence). The CDR3 contains 17 residues. With V trimmed by 0 bases and J by 11 bases, 15 bases remained unmatched. The CDR3 is CASSQDLLAGDYNEQYF. Written as DNA, the CDR3 is TGTGCCAGCAGCCAAGATCTCCTAGCGGGGGACTACAATGAGCAGTACTTC.

This clonotype occurred many times. CDR3: CASSAGGDTQYF. CDR3 sequence (DNA): TGTGCCAGCAGCGCTGGGGGAGATACGCAGTATTTT. The genes are TRBV2 and TRBJ2-3; perhaps D is TRBD1 or TRBD2 (5 bases each). The CDR3 consists of 12 residues. Germline CDR1 and CDR2: SNHLY and FYNNEI. Trimming shortened V by 6 bases and J by 5 bases, and 9 bases separated the two germline ends. Full variable domain (remainder filled in from reference TRBV2 and TRBJ2-3): EPEVTQTPSHQVTQMGQEVILRCVPISNHLYFYWYRQILGQKVEFLVSFYNNEISEKSEIFDDQFSVERPDGSNFTLKIRSTKLEDSAMYFCASSAGGDTQYFGPGTRLTVL.

The V and J genes are TRBV28 and TRBJ2-4, with 7 bases identical to TRBD1. The V segment lost 5 bases and the J segment 1 base; nucleotides outside the gene matches: 17. The CDR3 contains 19 residues. Germline V CDR1 and CDR2: MDHEN, SYDVKM. DNA of the CDR3: TGTGCCAGCAGTCGGAAGGACAGGAGTGGTACTATGGCCAAAAACATTCAGTACTTC. Protein product: CASSRKDRSGTMAKNIQYF.

This clonotype was counted only a few times. The chain carries TRBV5-1 and TRBJ1-2, with TRBD1 matching over 7 bases. This CDR3 is built from 15 residues. The trim removed 0 bases at V and 6 bases at J, leaving 8 bases unmatched. CDR1 is SGHRS and CDR2 is YFSETQ in the germline V gene. CDR3 coding DNA: TGCGCCAGCAGCTTGGCCGGGGACAGCCCGGATGGCTACACCTTC. Amino acids: CASSLAGDSPDGYTF.

The chain is built from TRBV2 and TRBJ2-5; TRBD1 might be the D (5 bases). CDR3 length equals 14 residues. From germline, CDR1 is SNHLY and CDR2 FYNNEI. The V end lost 0 bases, the J end lost 1 base, and 6 bases lay between the germline ends. The CDR3: CASSEAGAQETQYF. CDR3 in DNA: TGTGCCAGCAGTGAAGCAGGGGCCCAAGAGACCCAGTACTTC.